The entry that follows covers one T cell receptor (beta chain) sequence. No antigen is known for it. This entry belongs to a study of yellow fever vaccine responses in identical twins. Findings and caveats of the study: Each twin's T cell response to the vaccine was reported to look partly convergent and partly personalized.

TCRdb ran MiXCR on the RT-PCR reads and lists one entry per CDR3 protein. The sample lists about 5,600 distinct CDR3 sequences, approximately 80% occurring once. Sequences were derived from T cells from blood (PBMCs), unsorted or a sorted subset (not recorded which), sampled before or after yellow fever vaccination (not recorded which). The clonotype was recovered from a woman between 18 and 29 years old who received the yellow fever vaccine.

The CDR3 loop is CASSSDYTGELFF. CDR3 coding DNA: TGTGCCAGCAGTTCGGACTACACCGGGGAGCTGTTTTTT. The rearrangement joins TRBV2 to TRBJ2-2, with D possibly being TRBD2 (5 bases). V lost 5 bases and J 3 bases, leaving 7 bases between the germline ends. Per the germline V gene, CDR1 is SNHLY and CDR2 is FYNNEI. CDR3 length: 13 amino acids.